A selection of T cell receptor beta chains follows, all from one sample in a study of shared clonotypes between healthy human individuals. The table came from immunoSEQ multiplex PCR; TCRdb's copy has only in-frame clones and leaves some out. The repertoire includes about 2.4 million clones, more than 90% of them detected once, and 0.11% to 0.15% sits in the top ten. Sequenced input: naive CD4+ T cells sorted from blood. These receptors all come from a man between 18 and 29 years old in good health. Both conserved end residues are part of each CDR3. The order of the fields is D gene, J gene, clone size, V gene, CDR3 length, CDR3 protein, CDR3 DNA. D genes are given only for firm matches. Rows give clone size only sometimes, using once, few, many, or a class for an expanded clone.

d_call: .
j_call: TRBJ1-6
clone_size: .
v_call: TRBV30
cdr3_length: 14
cdr3_aa: CAWTDGILNSPLHF
cdr3_nt: TGTGCCTGGACGGACGGTATTCTTAATTCACCCCTCCACTTT

d_call: .
j_call: TRBJ2-5
clone_size: .
v_call: TRBV5-4
cdr3_length: 15
cdr3_aa: CASSLDGSGPETQYF
cdr3_nt: TGTGCCAGCAGCTTGGATGGGTCAGGGCCAGAGACCCAGTACTTC

d_call: .
j_call: TRBJ2-1
clone_size: .
v_call: TRBV18
cdr3_length: 14
cdr3_aa: CASSPIGSSNEQFF
cdr3_nt: TGTGCCAGCTCACCAATAGGTTCCTCAAATGAGCAGTTCTTC

d_call: .
j_call: TRBJ1-1
clone_size: .
v_call: TRBV6-5
cdr3_length: 11
cdr3_aa: CASKTLGEAFF
cdr3_nt: TGTGCCAGCAAAACCTTGGGGGAAGCTTTCTTT

d_call: TRBD1
j_call: TRBJ2-7
clone_size: .
v_call: TRBV15
cdr3_length: 14
cdr3_aa: CATSGRTGGYEQYF
cdr3_nt: TGTGCCACCAGCGGAAGGACAGGGGGGTACGAGCAGTACTTC

d_call: .
j_call: TRBJ1-1
clone_size: .
v_call: TRBV2
cdr3_length: 12
cdr3_aa: CASGTGISEAFF
cdr3_nt: TGTGCCAGCGGAACAGGGATCAGTGAAGCTTTCTTT

d_call: .
j_call: TRBJ1-5
clone_size: .
v_call: TRBV6-5
cdr3_length: 13
cdr3_aa: CASSYRNGQPQHF
cdr3_nt: TGTGCCAGCAGTTACCGGAATGGTCAGCCCCAGCATTTT

d_call: TRBD1
j_call: TRBJ1-1
clone_size: .
v_call: TRBV5-4
cdr3_length: 15
cdr3_aa: CASSSTGAHYSEAFF
cdr3_nt: TGTGCCAGCAGCTCGACAGGGGCGCATTACTCTGAAGCTTTCTTT

d_call: .
j_call: TRBJ2-3
clone_size: .
v_call: TRBV10-3
cdr3_length: 14
cdr3_aa: CAISSGGSTDTQYF
cdr3_nt: TGTGCCATCAGTTCGGGGGGCAGCACAGATACGCAGTATTTT

d_call: TRBD1
j_call: TRBJ1-1
clone_size: .
v_call: TRBV5-1
cdr3_length: 15
cdr3_aa: CASSLQDRVNTEAFF
cdr3_nt: TGCGCCAGCAGCTTACAGGACAGGGTGAACACTGAAGCTTTCTTT

d_call: TRBD1
j_call: TRBJ1-2
clone_size: .
v_call: TRBV27
cdr3_length: 15
cdr3_aa: CASSHDREKGYGYTF
cdr3_nt: TGTGCCAGCAGCCATGACAGGGAAAAGGGCTATGGCTACACCTTC

d_call: TRBD2
j_call: TRBJ2-1
clone_size: .
v_call: TRBV6-1
cdr3_length: 14
cdr3_aa: CAGRLAGNYNEQFF
cdr3_nt: TGTGCCGGCCGACTAGCGGGAAACTACAATGAGCAGTTCTTC

d_call: .
j_call: TRBJ1-1
clone_size: few
v_call: TRBV25-1
cdr3_length: 13
cdr3_aa: CASSDGVNTEAFF
cdr3_nt: TGTGCCAGCAGTGACGGGGTGAACACTGAAGCTTTCTTT

d_call: TRBD2
j_call: TRBJ2-7
clone_size: .
v_call: TRBV5-6
cdr3_length: 15
cdr3_aa: CASSFLERGVYEQYF
cdr3_nt: TGTGCCAGCAGCTTCCTCGAGCGGGGGGTCTACGAGCAGTACTTC

d_call: .
j_call: TRBJ2-2
clone_size: .
v_call: TRBV7-7
cdr3_length: 14
cdr3_aa: CASSPGMYTGELFF
cdr3_nt: TGTGCTAGCAGCCCAGGAATGTACACCGGGGAGCTGTTTTTT

d_call: TRBD2
j_call: TRBJ2-5
clone_size: .
v_call: TRBV19
cdr3_length: 15
cdr3_aa: CASRSAGEVRETQYF
cdr3_nt: TGTGCCAGTAGATCAGCGGGAGAGGTTCGAGAGACCCAGTACTTC

d_call: .
j_call: TRBJ1-5
clone_size: .
v_call: TRBV29-1
cdr3_length: 14
cdr3_aa: CSVGGGGGNQPQHF
cdr3_nt: TGCAGCGTTGGCGGGGGGGGAGGGAATCAGCCCCAGCATTTT

d_call: .
j_call: TRBJ1-5
clone_size: .
v_call: TRBV7-9
cdr3_length: 13
cdr3_aa: CASSPGFNQPQHF
cdr3_nt: TGTGCCAGCAGTCCCGGGTTCAATCAGCCCCAGCATTTT

d_call: TRBD2
j_call: TRBJ2-3
clone_size: once
v_call: TRBV27
cdr3_length: 18
cdr3_aa: CASSFGLAGGPPTDTQYF
cdr3_nt: TGTGCCAGCAGTTTTGGACTAGCGGGGGGCCCTCCCACAGATACGCAGTATTTT

d_call: TRBD1
j_call: TRBJ1-6
clone_size: .
v_call: TRBV30
cdr3_length: 13
cdr3_aa: CAWKDRDNSPLHF
cdr3_nt: TGTGCCTGGAAGGACAGGGATAATTCACCCCTCCACTTT

d_call: TRBD1
j_call: TRBJ2-1
clone_size: .
v_call: TRBV2
cdr3_length: 15
cdr3_aa: CASRIEQGVVNEQFF
cdr3_nt: TGTGCCAGCAGGATTGAACAGGGGGTGGTCAATGAGCAGTTCTTC

d_call: TRBD2
j_call: TRBJ2-7
clone_size: .
v_call: TRBV4-1
cdr3_length: 16
cdr3_aa: CASSQVSSGITYEQYF
cdr3_nt: TGCGCCAGCAGCCAAGTGTCTAGCGGGATAACCTACGAGCAGTACTTC

d_call: TRBD1
j_call: TRBJ1-2
clone_size: .
v_call: TRBV6-1
cdr3_length: 14
cdr3_aa: CASSGRQGPYGYTF
cdr3_nt: TGTGCCAGCAGTGGTAGACAGGGGCCCTATGGCTACACCTTC

d_call: TRBD1
j_call: TRBJ1-1
clone_size: few
v_call: TRBV20-1
cdr3_length: 11
cdr3_aa: CSASRDSEAFF
cdr3_nt: TGCAGTGCTAGCCGGGACAGCGAAGCTTTCTTT

d_call: .
j_call: TRBJ2-3
clone_size: .
v_call: TRBV5-1
cdr3_length: 14
cdr3_aa: CASSLNGAEDTQYF
cdr3_nt: TGCGCCAGCAGCTTGAACGGGGCCGAAGATACGCAGTATTTT

d_call: TRBD2
j_call: TRBJ2-3
clone_size: .
v_call: TRBV7-2
cdr3_length: 14
cdr3_aa: CASSLRLAADTQYF
cdr3_nt: TGTGCCAGCAGCTTGAGACTAGCGGCAGATACGCAGTATTTT

d_call: .
j_call: TRBJ1-1
clone_size: .
v_call: TRBV2
cdr3_length: 14
cdr3_aa: CASSEAPWGTEAFF
cdr3_nt: TGTGCCAGCAGTGAAGCCCCGTGGGGGACTGAAGCTTTCTTT

d_call: TRBD2
j_call: TRBJ2-7
clone_size: .
v_call: TRBV6-5
cdr3_length: 14
cdr3_aa: CASKSGSSPYEQYF
cdr3_nt: TGTGCCAGCAAAAGCGGGAGTAGTCCCTACGAGCAGTACTTC

d_call: .
j_call: TRBJ2-1
clone_size: .
v_call: TRBV7-3
cdr3_length: 18
cdr3_aa: CASSLKGLGVGTYNEQFF
cdr3_nt: TGTGCCAGCAGCTTAAAGGGGTTAGGTGTAGGGACCTACAATGAGCAGTTCTTC

d_call: TRBD2
j_call: TRBJ2-5
clone_size: .
v_call: TRBV6-1
cdr3_length: 14
cdr3_aa: CASSNRGGQETQYF
cdr3_nt: TGTGCCAGCAGTAACCGGGGGGGCCAAGAGACCCAGTACTTC

d_call: TRBD2
j_call: TRBJ2-1
clone_size: .
v_call: TRBV25-1
cdr3_length: 14
cdr3_aa: CASSEGGRDIEQFF
cdr3_nt: TGTGCCAGCAGTGAGGGGGGGAGGGATATTGAGCAGTTCTTC

d_call: .
j_call: TRBJ2-1
clone_size: .
v_call: TRBV5-1
cdr3_length: 15
cdr3_aa: CASSLAVNSNNEQFF
cdr3_nt: TGCGCCAGCAGCTTGGCCGTAAACAGCAACAATGAGCAGTTCTTC

d_call: .
j_call: TRBJ2-5
clone_size: .
v_call: TRBV10-2
cdr3_length: 16
cdr3_aa: CASKGGFGRSQETQYF
cdr3_nt: TGCGCCAGCAAGGGGGGTTTTGGGAGGTCCCAAGAGACCCAGTACTTC

d_call: TRBD2
j_call: TRBJ2-7
clone_size: .
v_call: TRBV4-3
cdr3_length: 15
cdr3_aa: CASSQDPSGIYEQYF
cdr3_nt: TGCGCCAGCAGCCAAGATCCGAGCGGGATATACGAGCAGTACTTC

d_call: .
j_call: TRBJ1-4
clone_size: .
v_call: TRBV9
cdr3_length: 18
cdr3_aa: CASSVGTPKLATNEKLFF
cdr3_nt: TGTGCCAGCAGCGTGGGGACACCAAAACTTGCAACTAATGAAAAACTGTTTTTT

d_call: TRBD2
j_call: TRBJ2-7
clone_size: .
v_call: TRBV10-3
cdr3_length: 16
cdr3_aa: CAIRGTSGGERYEQYF
cdr3_nt: TGTGCCATCAGGGGCACTAGCGGGGGGGAAAGGTACGAGCAGTACTTC

d_call: .
j_call: TRBJ1-3
clone_size: .
v_call: TRBV4-1
cdr3_length: 15
cdr3_aa: CASSQMTGSGNTIYF
cdr3_nt: TGCGCCAGCAGCCAGATGACAGGCTCTGGAAACACCATATATTTT

d_call: .
j_call: TRBJ2-4
clone_size: .
v_call: TRBV11-2
cdr3_length: 12
cdr3_aa: CASSVDRKDQYF
cdr3_nt: TGTGCCAGCAGCGTAGACAGGAAGGATCAGTACTTC

d_call: .
j_call: TRBJ1-2
clone_size: .
v_call: TRBV2
cdr3_length: 15
cdr3_aa: CASSKPDSFNYGYTF
cdr3_nt: TGTGCCAGCAGTAAACCGGACAGTTTTAACTATGGCTACACCTTC

d_call: .
j_call: TRBJ2-5
clone_size: .
v_call: TRBV21-1
cdr3_length: 15
cdr3_aa: CASSKGSSGRGTQYF
cdr3_nt: TGTGCCAGCAGCAAAGGGAGTAGCGGGAGAGGGACCCAGTACTTC

d_call: TRBD2
j_call: TRBJ2-7
clone_size: .
v_call: TRBV6-1
cdr3_length: 18
cdr3_aa: CASSELRSGRASSYEQYF
cdr3_nt: TGTGCCAGCAGTGAACTTCGTAGCGGGAGGGCAAGCTCCTACGAGCAGTACTTC

d_call: .
j_call: TRBJ2-7
clone_size: .
v_call: TRBV28
cdr3_length: 13
cdr3_aa: CASSSGGPYEQYF
cdr3_nt: TGTGCCAGCAGTTCAGGGGGGCCCTACGAGCAGTACTTC

d_call: .
j_call: TRBJ1-1
clone_size: .
v_call: TRBV6-5
cdr3_length: 12
cdr3_aa: CASSYGGREAFF
cdr3_nt: TGTGCCAGCAGTTACGGGGGGCGTGAAGCTTTCTTT

d_call: .
j_call: TRBJ1-6
clone_size: once
v_call: TRBV10-3
cdr3_length: 15
cdr3_aa: CAISERSSYNSPLHF
cdr3_nt: TGTGCCATCAGTGAGAGGAGCTCCTATAATTCACCCCTCCACTTT

d_call: .
j_call: TRBJ1-1
clone_size: .
v_call: TRBV6-6
cdr3_length: 15
cdr3_aa: CASSWEVNLNTEAFF
cdr3_nt: TGTGCCAGCAGTTGGGAGGTCAATTTGAACACTGAAGCTTTCTTT

d_call: TRBD1
j_call: TRBJ2-4
clone_size: .
v_call: TRBV27
cdr3_length: 17
cdr3_aa: CASSLLGTGVPKNIQYF
cdr3_nt: TGTGCCAGCAGTCTACTGGGGACAGGGGTCCCCAAAAACATTCAGTACTTC

d_call: .
j_call: TRBJ1-1
clone_size: .
v_call: TRBV7-2
cdr3_length: 15
cdr3_aa: CASSARTGMNTEAFF
cdr3_nt: TGTGCCAGCAGCGCCAGAACCGGGATGAACACTGAAGCTTTCTTT